A single sample gave rise to the 10 T cell receptor beta chains below, sequenced in a study of metastatic and nonmetastatic thyroid tumors. TCRdb ran MiXCR on the PCR reads. This table holds 20,000 or so clones, 22% found once. Every patient underwent thyroid surgery untreated. Sequencing was carried out using adjacent normal tissue. These receptors came from a female donor with papillary thyroid cancer or a benign thyroid nodule (not recorded which). Some clones in this sample may be carry-over from other donors' samples.

In its sample, this clone is medium-sized. V usage is TRBV5-1 and J usage is TRBJ2-1, with D unclear. The ends were cut back, 1 base at V and 4 bases at J, with 9 bases in the middle. The V gene's germline CDR1 is SGHRS and CDR2 YFSETQ. CDR3 size: 14 residues. The CDR3 region has the DNA TGCGCCAGCAGCTTGTTTCCGGCGTACAATGAGCAGTTCTTC. Its translation is CASSLFPAYNEQFF.

This rearrangement joins TRBV7-9 to TRBJ1-2; 8 nucleotides agree with TRBD1. There are 14 residues in the CDR3. The germline V gene encodes CDR1 SEHNR and CDR2 FQNEAQ (reference sequence). Trimming cost V 2 bases and J 4 bases; bases outside gene matches: 3. The CDR3 bases are TGTGCCAGCAGCTTACCAGGGGGCGGCTATGGCTACACCTTC. Its protein product is CASSLPGGGYGYTF.

The V gene is TRBV6-2 or TRBV6-3, the J gene TRBJ2-7, with no clear D. The germline gives CDR1 MNHEY, CDR2 SVGEGT. The CDR3 runs 14 residues. Between the trimmed V and J ends, which lost 2 bases and 4 bases, there was a span of 12 bases. CDR3 region: CASSYGPDLYEQYF. Written as DNA, the CDR3 is TGTGCCAGCAGTTACGGTCCGGACCTGTACGAGCAGTACTTC.

This clone was detected a few times. V gene TRBV24-1 combines with J gene TRBJ2-7; D gene uncertain. Germline V CDR1 and CDR2: KGHDR, SFDVKD. The ends were cut back, 8 bases at V and 4 bases at J, with 11 bases in the middle. The CDR3 totals 12 residues. CDR3 sequence reads: CATNRPRYEQYF. The DNA for the CDR3 is TGTGCCACCAATCGCCCGAGGTACGAGCAGTACTTC.

This clone appeared a few times. The chain uses TRBV7-3 and TRBJ1-3; perhaps TRBD1 as D (6 bases). CDR3 length equals 15 residues. Germline lookup yields CDR1 SGHTA and CDR2 FQGTGA. Trimming left V 5 bases short and J 3 bases short, with 14 bases between. DNA for the CDR3: TGTGCCAGCAGCATTGAGGGGGGAGGTGGAAACACCATATATTTT. Its protein is CASSIEGGGGNTIYF.

The rearrangement links TRBV19 to TRBJ1-6; D may be TRBD1 (5 bases). Trimming left V 4 bases short and J 14 bases short, with 21 bases between. CDR1 LNHDA and CDR2 SQIVND come from the germline V gene (reference sequence). CDR3 size: 15 residues. DNA of the CDR3: TGTGCCAGTAGTACCTGGGGGGGTGAGGGCCTCACCCTCCACTTT. Protein: CASSTWGGEGLTLHF.

The CDR3 nucleotides are TGTGCCAGCAGCTTGGCGGGAGAAGATACGCAGTATTTT. Amino acids: CASSLAGEDTQYF. The chain combines TRBV7-2 with TRBJ2-3, with 7 positions matching TRBD2. Germline CDR1 SGHTA, CDR2 FQGNSA. The CDR3 covers 13 residues. With V trimmed by 3 bases and J by 5 bases, 2 bases remained unmatched.

In its sample, this clone was seen a few times. The rearrangement uses TRBV6-2 or TRBV6-3 and TRBJ1-2; unclear D gene. Trimming took off 7 bases at V and 3 bases at J, with 9 bases between the two ends. The CDR3 is made up of 12 amino acids. The germline gives CDR1 MNHEY, CDR2 SVGEGT. The CDR3: CASTSGYYGYTF. For the CDR3, the DNA is TGTGCCAGCACATCAGGATACTATGGCTACACCTTC.

Within the sample, this clone is medium-sized (0.01 to 0.1%). The V and J genes are TRBV2 and TRBJ2-7, with 7 positions matching TRBD1. CDR1 SNHLY and CDR2 FYNNEI come from the germline V gene. J gave up 5 bases and V 3 bases, and 10 bases lay outside the gene matches. The CDR3 covers 15 residues. The CDR3 protein is CASSDRAGGYDEQYF. The CDR3, as DNA: TGTGCCAGCAGTGATAGGGCAGGGGGTTATGACGAGCAGTACTTC. The full variable domain, with the rest looked up from reference TRBV2 and TRBJ2-7, is EPEVTQTPSHQVTQMGQEVILRCVPISNHLYFYWYRQILGQKVEFLVSFYNNEISEKSEIFDDQFSVERPDGSNFTLKIRSTKLEDSAMYFCASSDRAGGYDEQYFGPGTRLTVT.

The chain recombines TRBV6-1 with TRBJ2-7; 7 bases agree with TRBD1. Per the germline V gene, CDR1 is MNHNS and CDR2 is SASEGT. CDR3 length: 14 amino acids. The V segment lost 5 bases and the J segment 2 bases; nucleotides outside the gene matches: 6. The CDR3 nucleotides read TGTGCCAGCAGTCAACAGGGGCACCCCTACGAGCAGTACTTC. Translation gives CASSQQGHPYEQYF.